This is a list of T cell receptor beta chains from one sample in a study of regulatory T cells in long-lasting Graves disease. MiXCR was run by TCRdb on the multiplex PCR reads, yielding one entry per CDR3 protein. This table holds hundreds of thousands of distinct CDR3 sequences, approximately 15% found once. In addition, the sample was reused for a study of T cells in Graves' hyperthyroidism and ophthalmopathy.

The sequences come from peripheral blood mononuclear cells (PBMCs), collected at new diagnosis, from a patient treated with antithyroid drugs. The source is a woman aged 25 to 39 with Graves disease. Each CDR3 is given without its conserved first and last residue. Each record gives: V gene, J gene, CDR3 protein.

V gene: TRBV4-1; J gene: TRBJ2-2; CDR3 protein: ASSQEEGELF
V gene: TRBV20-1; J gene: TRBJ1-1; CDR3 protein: SARFGANTEAF
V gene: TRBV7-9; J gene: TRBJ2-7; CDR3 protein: ASSSPRGAEDEQY
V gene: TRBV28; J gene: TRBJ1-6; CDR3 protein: ASRLRALASPLH
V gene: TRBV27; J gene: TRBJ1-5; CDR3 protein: ASSPVGGSGEPQH
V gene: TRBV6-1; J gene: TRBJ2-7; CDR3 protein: ASSPAGIPNEQY
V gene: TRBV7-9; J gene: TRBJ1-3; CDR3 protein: ASSLVVQLSGNTIY
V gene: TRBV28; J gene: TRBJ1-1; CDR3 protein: ASSLPHKNTEAF
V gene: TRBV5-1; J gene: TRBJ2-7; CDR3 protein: ASSSPDTTYEQY
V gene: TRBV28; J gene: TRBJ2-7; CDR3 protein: ASSLQFDEQY
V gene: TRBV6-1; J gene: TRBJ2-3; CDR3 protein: ASIPLGADTQY